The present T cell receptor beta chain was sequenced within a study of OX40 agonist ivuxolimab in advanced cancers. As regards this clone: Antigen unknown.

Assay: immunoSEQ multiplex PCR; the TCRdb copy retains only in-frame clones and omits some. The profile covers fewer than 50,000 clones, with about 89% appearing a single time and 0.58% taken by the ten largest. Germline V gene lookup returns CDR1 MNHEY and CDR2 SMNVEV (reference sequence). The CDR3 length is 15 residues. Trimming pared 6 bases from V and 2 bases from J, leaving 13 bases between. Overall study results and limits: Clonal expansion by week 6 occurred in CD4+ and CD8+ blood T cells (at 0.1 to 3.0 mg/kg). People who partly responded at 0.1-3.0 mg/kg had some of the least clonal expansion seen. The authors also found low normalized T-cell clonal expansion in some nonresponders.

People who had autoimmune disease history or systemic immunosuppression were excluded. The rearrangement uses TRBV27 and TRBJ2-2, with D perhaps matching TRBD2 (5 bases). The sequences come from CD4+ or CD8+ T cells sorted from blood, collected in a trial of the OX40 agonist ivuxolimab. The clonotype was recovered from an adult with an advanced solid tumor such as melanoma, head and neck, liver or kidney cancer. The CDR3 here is CASSVRAGNTGELFF. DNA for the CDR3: TGTGCCAGCAGCGTAAGGGCGGGCAACACCGGGGAGCTGTTTTTT.